What follows is one TCR beta chain and its context. Ages ranged from 18 to 89 years, with residence in 20 to 30 US areas. Germline CDR1 MRHNA, CDR2 SNTAGT. V lost 6 bases, J lost 4 bases, and 8 bases stayed unmatched. This CDR3 spans 14 amino acids. The source of the sample is a study of blood T cell repertoires in COVID-19. At the level of the study: Nucleic acid was either cDNA or gDNA, and it came from T cells, B-cell-depleted T cells, or PBMCs.

Original processing notes: Cell counts per sample came from amplifying reference gene primers. Profiling relied on immunoSEQ multiplex PCR, and the TCRdb table lists in-frame clones only, not all of them. The DNA was the basis for D and trimming; V, J and clone size are from that table. The sample consists of a few hundred thousand clones, around 87% of them appearing once. The sample comprised PBMCs or T cells enriched from blood (not recorded which). This TCR was recovered from a man under 40 who had recovered from COVID-19. V is TRBV6-4 and J is TRBJ1-2; 7 bases map to TRBD1. The CDR3 region is CASSERQGGYGYTF. The CDR3 coding sequence is TGTGCCAGCAGCGAACGACAGGGAGGCTATGGCTACACCTTC.